This is a list of T cell receptor beta chains from one sample in a study of human T cells and chemical hapten exposure. TCRdb used MiXCR to reprocess the RACE reads, holding one entry per CDR3 protein. The sample includes about 350,000 distinct CDR3 sequences, about 6% of them seen just once. This specimen consisted of whole blood, obtained in connection with sensitization to the hapten diphenylcyclopropenone (DPC). The receptors come from a woman aged 18-29 years with alopecia areata. Some clones in this sample may be carry-over from other donors' samples. CDR3s include the opening cysteine and the closing phenylalanine or tryptophan. The order of the fields is J gene, D gene, clone size, V gene, CDR3 protein, CDR3 DNA. The D gene is left open where the match is weak. Some rows have no size entry. The others give once, few or many, or a class for an expanded clone.

J gene: TRBJ2-5
D gene: -
clone size: few
V gene: TRBV23-1
CDR3 protein: CASTGTVQETQYF
CDR3 DNA: TGCGCCAGCACAGGGACGGTTCAAGAGACCCAGTACTTC

J gene: TRBJ2-3
D gene: TRBD2
clone size: few
V gene: TRBV20-1
CDR3 protein: CSATSGAPTDTQYF
CDR3 DNA: TGCAGTGCTACTAGCGGGGCCCCCACAGATACGCAGTATTTT

J gene: TRBJ2-3
D gene: TRBD2
clone size: few
V gene: TRBV7-9
CDR3 protein: CASSLPSGGHFRTDTQYF
CDR3 DNA: TGTGCCAGCAGCTTACCTAGCGGGGGCCACTTTCGCACAGATACGCAGTATTTT

J gene: TRBJ1-1
D gene: TRBD1
clone size: -
V gene: TRBV27
CDR3 protein: CATLRGTGVPENTEAFF
CDR3 DNA: TGTGCCACCTTGCGAGGGACAGGGGTCCCGGAGAACACTGAAGCTTTCTTT

J gene: TRBJ2-5
D gene: TRBD2
clone size: -
V gene: TRBV6-5
CDR3 protein: CASSYQYGGGRETQYF
CDR3 DNA: TGTGCCAGCAGTTACCAATACGGGGGAGGGAGAGAGACCCAGTACTTC

J gene: TRBJ2-3
D gene: -
clone size: -
V gene: TRBV12-3/TRBV12-4
CDR3 protein: CASSPRDGATDTQYF
CDR3 DNA: TGTGCCAGCAGTCCCCGGGACGGGGCCACAGATACGCAGTATTTT

J gene: TRBJ1-2
D gene: -
clone size: many
V gene: TRBV29-1
CDR3 protein: CSGKGDNYGYTF
CDR3 DNA: TGCAGCGGTAAAGGAGACAACTATGGCTACACCTTC

J gene: TRBJ1-6
D gene: -
clone size: few
V gene: TRBV5-1
CDR3 protein: CASSLRGVGYNSPLHF
CDR3 DNA: TGCGCCAGCAGCTTACGGGGCGTGGGGTATAATTCACCCCTCCACTTT

J gene: TRBJ2-2
D gene: TRBD2
clone size: many
V gene: TRBV5-1
CDR3 protein: CASSWTSSRDTGELFF
CDR3 DNA: TGCGCCAGCAGCTGGACTAGCAGTAGGGACACCGGGGAGCTGTTTTTT

J gene: TRBJ1-4
D gene: -
clone size: few
V gene: TRBV18
CDR3 protein: CASSPGLLGGNEKLFF
CDR3 DNA: TGTGCCAGCTCACCCGGACTTTTGGGAGGTAATGAAAAACTGTTTTTT

J gene: TRBJ2-7
D gene: -
clone size: -
V gene: TRBV28
CDR3 protein: CASSFGGLQDNSYEQYF
CDR3 DNA: TGTGCCAGCAGCTTTGGGGGTTTACAGGACAACTCCTACGAGCAGTACTTC

J gene: TRBJ2-1
D gene: TRBD2
clone size: few
V gene: TRBV7-9
CDR3 protein: CASSSPLAGSKWSEQFF
CDR3 DNA: TGTGCCAGCAGCTCCCCGTTAGCGGGGTCTAAGTGGAGTGAGCAGTTCTTC

J gene: TRBJ2-3
D gene: -
clone size: few
V gene: TRBV5-8
CDR3 protein: CASSSGNNLDTQYF
CDR3 DNA: TGTGCCAGCAGCTCTGGGAATAACTTGGATACGCAGTATTTT

J gene: TRBJ1-1
D gene: -
clone size: few
V gene: TRBV12-3/TRBV12-4
CDR3 protein: CASSLKRVNTEAFF
CDR3 DNA: TGTGCCAGCAGTTTAAAAAGGGTCAACACTGAAGCTTTCTTT

J gene: TRBJ1-4
D gene: TRBD1
clone size: many
V gene: TRBV11-2
CDR3 protein: CASSHSGTVGEKLFF
CDR3 DNA: TGTGCCAGCAGCCATAGCGGGACAGTAGGTGAAAAACTGTTTTTT

J gene: TRBJ1-2
D gene: -
clone size: many
V gene: TRBV20-1
CDR3 protein: CSAPEYGSLTNYGYTF
CDR3 DNA: TGCAGTGCCCCCGAATATGGCAGCCTCACTAACTATGGCTACACCTTC

J gene: TRBJ2-3
D gene: -
clone size: -
V gene: TRBV9
CDR3 protein: CASSVYSIRYF
CDR3 DNA: TGTGCCAGCAGCGTTTATAGTATAAGGTATTTT

J gene: TRBJ1-5
D gene: -
clone size: -
V gene: TRBV29-1
CDR3 protein: CSRSPGSNQPQHF
CDR3 DNA: TGCAGTAGGAGTCCTGGGTCAAATCAGCCCCAGCATTTT

J gene: TRBJ1-1
D gene: -
clone size: many
V gene: TRBV28
CDR3 protein: CASSLWGGVNTEAFF
CDR3 DNA: TGTGCCAGCAGTTTATGGGGGGGAGTGAACACTGAAGCTTTCTTT

J gene: TRBJ2-7
D gene: -
clone size: many
V gene: TRBV5-6
CDR3 protein: CASSFTDSPYEQYF
CDR3 DNA: TGTGCCAGCAGCTTCACAGACAGCCCCTACGAGCAGTACTTC

J gene: TRBJ2-7
D gene: TRBD1
clone size: -
V gene: TRBV5-4
CDR3 protein: CASSLELTGGVWYF
CDR3 DNA: TGTGCCAGCAGCTTGGAATTGACAGGGGGCGTTTGGTACTTC

J gene: TRBJ1-1
D gene: -
clone size: -
V gene: TRBV6-5
CDR3 protein: CASSYKAGYTEAFF
CDR3 DNA: TGTGCCAGCAGTTATAAAGCCGGTTACACTGAAGCTTTCTTT

J gene: TRBJ1-5
D gene: TRBD1
clone size: many
V gene: TRBV20-1
CDR3 protein: CSAADREIAYSPGYSNQPQHF
CDR3 DNA: TGCAGTGCGGCCGACAGGGAAATTGCCTATAGCCCCGGGTATAGCAATCAGCCCCAGCATTTT

J gene: TRBJ2-1
D gene: -
clone size: -
V gene: TRBV18
CDR3 protein: CASSPPNGAYYNEQFF
CDR3 DNA: TGTGCCAGCTCACCACCGAACGGGGCCTACTACAATGAGCAGTTCTTC